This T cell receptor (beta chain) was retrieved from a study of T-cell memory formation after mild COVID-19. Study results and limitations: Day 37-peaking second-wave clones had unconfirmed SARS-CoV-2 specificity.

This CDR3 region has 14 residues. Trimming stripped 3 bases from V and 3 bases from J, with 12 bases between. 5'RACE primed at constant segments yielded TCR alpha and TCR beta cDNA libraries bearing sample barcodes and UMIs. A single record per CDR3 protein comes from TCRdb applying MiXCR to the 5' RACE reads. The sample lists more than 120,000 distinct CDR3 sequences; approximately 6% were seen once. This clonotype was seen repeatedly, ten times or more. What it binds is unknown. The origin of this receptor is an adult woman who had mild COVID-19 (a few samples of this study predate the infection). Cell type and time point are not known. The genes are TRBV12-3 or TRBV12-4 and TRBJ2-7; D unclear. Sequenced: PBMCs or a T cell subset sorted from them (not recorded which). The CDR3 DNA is TGTGCCAGCAGTTTGAGGCTAGGTCTCTACGAGCAGTACTTC. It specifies CASSLRLGLYEQYF.